The next 2 T cell receptor beta chains were all read from a single sample in a study of OX40 agonist ivuxolimab in advanced cancers. The assay was immunoSEQ multiplex PCR, and TCRdb's table has in-frame clones only and misses some. The sample includes under 110,000 clones, over 75% of them seen just once. Source: CD4+ or CD8+ T cells sorted from blood, taken in a trial of the OX40 agonist ivuxolimab. These receptors were collected from an adult with an advanced solid tumor such as melanoma, head and neck, liver or kidney cancer.

The chain recombines TRBV7-9 with TRBJ2-3, with D unresolved. The CDR3 is 11 residues long. Trimming removed 5 bases from V and 8 bases from J, with 8 bases in between. The V gene's germline CDR1 is SEHNR and CDR2 FQNEAQ (reference sequence). CDR3 protein: CASSPFGTQYF. CDR3 DNA: TGTGCCAGCAGCCCCTTTGGTACGCAGTATTTT.

The chain couples TRBV9 to TRBJ2-3; D remains ambiguous. The V end lost 7 bases, the J end lost 6 bases, and 6 bases lay between the germline ends. From germline, CDR1 is SGDLS and CDR2 YYNGEE. The CDR3 extends over 10 amino acids. The CDR3 nucleotides read TGTGCCAGCGGGTCGGATACGCAGTATTTT. This codes for CASGSDTQYF.